In this sample, the clone carrying this TCR beta chain turned up many times. Its cognate antigen is unknown. CDR1 and CDR2 (germline): DFQATT, SNEGSKA (reference sequence). Trimming removed 3 bases from V and 0 bases from J, with 3 bases in between. This CDR3 spans 12 amino acids. Time point meaning: patch test 1, 2 weeks after DPC sensitization. As for treatment: therapeutic diphenylcyclopropenone sensitization with weekly scalp DPC. This specimen belongs to a study of human T cells and chemical hapten exposure. Study as a whole: Small pooled library volume differences mainly caused per-sample TCR yield variation.

General observations from the study: TCRs exceeding a frequency of 1 in 1000 stayed unchanged under DPC sensitization. Donor immune responses may differ from healthy people's, since all donors had alopecia.

The library labeled individual cDNA molecules by adding unique molecular identifiers to them. Via MiXCR, TCRdb re-called the RACE reads, giving one row per CDR3 protein. The repertoire holds 380,000 or so distinct CDR3 sequences, with 4.8% as singletons. The V and J genes are TRBV20-1 and TRBJ1-5; D unresolved. Sequenced here: whole blood, sampled in connection with sensitization to the hapten diphenylcyclopropenone (DPC). The receptor comes from a woman between 50 and 59 years old with alopecia areata. Some clones in this sample may be carry-over from other donors' samples. The CDR3 loop reads CSASSSNQPQHF. The CDR3 DNA reads as TGCAGTGCTAGCAGTAGCAATCAGCCCCAGCATTTT.